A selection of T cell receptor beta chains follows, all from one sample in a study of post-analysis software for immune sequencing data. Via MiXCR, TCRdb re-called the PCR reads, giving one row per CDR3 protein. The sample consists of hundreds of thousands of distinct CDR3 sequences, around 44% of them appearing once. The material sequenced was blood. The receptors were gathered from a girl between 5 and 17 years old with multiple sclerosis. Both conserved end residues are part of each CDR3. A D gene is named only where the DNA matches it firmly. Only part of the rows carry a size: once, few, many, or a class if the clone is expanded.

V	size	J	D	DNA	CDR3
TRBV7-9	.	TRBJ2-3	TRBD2	TGTGCCAGCAGCCTCCTATTCTCCGGACTAGATTTAGATACGCAGTATTTT	CASSLLFSGLDLDTQYF
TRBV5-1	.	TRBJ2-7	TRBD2	TGCGCCAGCAGCTTGAGAGCGGGGCCGGCCTACGAGCAGTACTTC	CASSLRAGPAYEQYF
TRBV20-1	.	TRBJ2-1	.	TGCAGTGCTAGCAACAGACAGGCGATACTCTACAATGGGCAGTTCTTC	CSASNRQAILYNGQFF
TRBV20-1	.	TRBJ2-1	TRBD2	TGCAGTGCTAGACAGCGGGAGGACTACAATGAGCAGTTCTTC	CSARQREDYNEQFF
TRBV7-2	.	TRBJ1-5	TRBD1	TGTGCCAGCAGCTCGGGACAGTTGACATGTAGCAATCAGCCCCAGCATTTT	CASSSGQLTCSNQPQHF
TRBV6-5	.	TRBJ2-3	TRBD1	TGTGCCAGCAGTTCCCCCTCGGGACAGGGACCTAGACCTAGCACAGATACGCAGTATTTT	CASSSPSGQGPRPSTDTQYF
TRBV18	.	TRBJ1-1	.	TGTGCCAGCTCACCCTTGGGGGGCTTTGACACTGAAGCTTTCTTT	CASSPLGGFDTEAFF
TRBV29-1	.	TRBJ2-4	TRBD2	TGCAGCGTTGTTGGCAGCGGGAGAAAAAACATTCAGTACTTC	CSVVGSGRKNIQYF
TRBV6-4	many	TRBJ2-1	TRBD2	TGTGCCAGCAGTGACTCGGCTAGCGGGGGCTATGAGCAGTTCTTC	CASSDSASGGYEQFF
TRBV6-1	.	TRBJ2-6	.	TGTGCCAGCACGAGTCCGGGACTCCTCCTCTCTGGGGCCAACGTCCTGACTTTC	CASTSPGLLLSGANVLTF
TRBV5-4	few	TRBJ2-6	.	TGTGCCAGCAGCTTGGACTCTGGGGCCAACGTCCTGACTTTC	CASSLDSGANVLTF
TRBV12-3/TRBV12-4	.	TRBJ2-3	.	TGTGCCAGCAGACCCGAGGCGGGGTTGAATACGCAGTATTTT	CASRPEAGLNTQYF
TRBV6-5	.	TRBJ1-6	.	TGTGCCAGCAGCCGACAGGCCCCTAATTCACCCCTCCACTTT	CASSRQAPNSPLHF
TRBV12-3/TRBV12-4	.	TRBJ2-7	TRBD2	TGTGCCAGCAGTTTAACTCGGGGGGTTGAATACGAGCAGTACTTC	CASSLTRGVEYEQYF
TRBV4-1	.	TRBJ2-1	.	TGCGCCAGCAGCCAAAAAGAAGCGCTCCACAATGAGCAGTTCTTC	CASSQKEALHNEQFF
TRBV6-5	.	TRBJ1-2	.	.	CASSYDLRWGTEAFFGRKGYTF
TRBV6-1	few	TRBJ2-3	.	TGTGCCAGCAGCCATCATGACAGTAGCACAGATACGCAGTATTTT	CASSHHDSSTDTQYF
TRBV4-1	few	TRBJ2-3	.	TGCGCCAGCAGCCAAGACCTGAACTCGGGGTGGACAGATACGCAGTATTTT	CASSQDLNSGWTDTQYF
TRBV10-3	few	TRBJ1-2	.	TGTGCCATCAGTGAGTCGTCCAGGGTGGACTATGGCTACACCTTC	CAISESSRVDYGYTF
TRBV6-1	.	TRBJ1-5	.	TGTGCCAGCGACAGCATCCATAGCAATCAGCCCCAGCATTTT	CASDSIHSNQPQHF
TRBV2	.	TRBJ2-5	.	TGTGCCAGCAGTGCCCGAGCGCAGTCAGAGACCCAGTACTTC	CASSARAQSETQYF
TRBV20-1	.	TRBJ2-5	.	TGCAGTGCTAGAGAATTCCGGGACCCCACAAGGGAGCAGTACTTC	CSAREFRDPTREQYF
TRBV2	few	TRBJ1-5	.	TGTGCCAGCAAGGCGGCCCTTGAACAGCCCCAGCATTTT	CASKAALEQPQHF
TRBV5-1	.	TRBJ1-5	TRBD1	TGCGCCAGCAGCCCCATGACAGGGAAGGGTCAGCCCCAGCATTTT	CASSPMTGKGQPQHF
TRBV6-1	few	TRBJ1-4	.	TGTGCCAGCAGCCCACCGGTACATCGTGAAAAACTGTTTTTT	CASSPPVHREKLFF
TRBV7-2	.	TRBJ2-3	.	TGTGCCAGCAGCTCCGCTCCAGGACTCACAGATACGCAGTATTTT	CASSSAPGLTDTQYF
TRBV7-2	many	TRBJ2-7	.	TGTGCCAGCAGCCTCTCTGGAGGAGCCTACGAGCAGTACTTC	CASSLSGGAYEQYF
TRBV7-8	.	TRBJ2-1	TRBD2	TGTGCCAGCAGCTCCAGCGGGAACTACAATGAGCAGTTCTTC	CASSSSGNYNEQFF
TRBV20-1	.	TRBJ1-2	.	TGCAGTGCCCTTGCTCGGGGGAACTATGGCTACACCTTC	CSALARGNYGYTF
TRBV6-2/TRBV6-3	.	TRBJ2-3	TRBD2	TGTGCCACCATTAGACTAGCGGGGACTACGCAGTATTTT	CATIRLAGTTQYF
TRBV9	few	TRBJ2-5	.	TGTGCCAGCAGCGCCGAGGGTGTCCTCCAAGAGACCCAGTACTTC	CASSAEGVLQETQYF
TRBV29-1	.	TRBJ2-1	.	TGCAGCGTTGAGCCGGGGGCAGGATATGAGCAGTTCTTC	CSVEPGAGYEQFF
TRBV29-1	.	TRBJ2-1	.	TGCAGCGTAGAACCTAGAAGGAATGAGCAGTTCTTC	CSVEPRRNEQFF